One and the same sample provided the 23 T cell receptor beta chains below, sequenced in a study of Graves' ophthalmopathy and Graves' hyperthyroidism. Amplified material comprised TCR beta CDR3 regions derived from RNA transcripts. HTBI primers were used in a first-round RT-PCR, which preceded a second-round multiplex PCR. TCRdb re-analysed the multiplex PCR reads in MiXCR, keeping a single row per CDR3 protein. The sample consists of about 1.1 million distinct CDR3 sequences, about two fifths of them appearing once. Sequencing input: peripheral blood or thyroid tissue (not recorded which). The receptor source for this set is an adult man with Graves' hyperthyroidism.

The sample holds many counts of this clonotype. This rearrangement joins TRBV24-1 to TRBJ1-2, with no clear D. Germline CDR1 reads KGHDR; CDR2 reads SFDVKD. The CDR3 is made up of 15 amino acids. V lost 4 bases to trimming and J lost 3 bases, with 14 bases between them. CDR3 sequence reads: CATSDPTEGHYGYTF. The CDR3 DNA reads TGTGCCACCAGTGACCCGACCGAGGGCCACTATGGCTACACCTTC.

This clonotype was seen only a few times. This chain joins TRBV7-6 and TRBJ1-1; TRBD1 matches at 11 bases. The CDR3 loop spans 16 amino acids. V dropped 5 bases and J dropped 2; count of bases not matched to a gene: 7. Per germline, CDR1 SGHVS and CDR2 FNYEAQ. The CDR3 DNA reads as TGTGCCAGCAGCCTCGGACAGGGGGCATATAACACTGAAGCTTTCTTT. Translated: CASSLGQGAYNTEAFF.

This clonotype was recorded a few times. Sequence at one end of the junction differs from germline and may be a read error. The chain joins TRBV10-2 to TRBJ1-1; unclear D gene. CDR3 size: 14 residues. Germline V gene sequence: CDR1 WSHSY, CDR2 SAAADI. CDR3 coding DNA: TGTGCCAGCAGTGAAAATGGAGGCGGCACTGAAGCTTTCTTT. Its translation is CASSENGGGTEAFF.

The V and J genes are TRBV20-1 and TRBJ1-5; D perhaps matches TRBD1 (6 bases). The CDR3 has 13 amino acids. From germline, CDR1 is DFQATT and CDR2 SNEGSKA (reference sequence). V was trimmed by 5 bases and J by 0 bases, leaving 8 bases between them. As DNA, the CDR3 is TGCAGTGCTCTGACAGGTAGCAATCAGCCCCAGCATTTT. This sequence encodes CSALTGSNQPQHF.

This clonotype was seen many times. V and J are TRBV7-2 and TRBJ2-5, with D perhaps given as TRBD1 or TRBD2 (5 bases each). Germline CDR1 reads SGHTA; CDR2 reads FQGNSA. The germline V and J ends were trimmed by 5 bases and 5 bases, with 15 bases remaining between them. The CDR3 totals 14 residues. CDR3 sequence (DNA): TGTGCCAGCAGCCCAGGGAGAAGCAGGGAGACCCAGTACTTC. Translated: CASSPGRSRETQYF. Looking up the rest from reference TRBV7-2 and TRBJ2-5 gives the full variable domain: GAGVSQSPSNKVTEKGKDVELRCDPISGHTALYWYRQSLGQGLEFLIYFQGNSAPDKSGLPSDRFSAERTGGSVSTLTIQRTQQEDSAVYLCASSPGRSRETQYFGPGTRLLVL.

About this clonotype: This sequence may be a read error, since a much larger clone differs from it by one base. CDR3 nucleotide sequence: TGTACCAGCAGCGGGCTAGCGGGGGGGCCGGGGGAGACCCAGTACTTC. As protein: CTSSGLAGGPGETQYF. The chain carries TRBV2 and TRBJ2-5; the match to TRBD2 covers 12 bases. The germline gives CDR1 SNHLY, CDR2 FYNNEI. This CDR3 comprises 16 residues.

This clonotype was observed a few times. The rearrangement uses TRBV12-3 or TRBV12-4 and TRBJ1-5; D unclear. CDR3 length equals 13 residues. The V end was cut by 0 bases, the J end by 7 bases, with 7 bases between. In nucleotides, the CDR3 is TGTGCCAGCAGTTTAGCCCTCGGCCAGCCCCAGCATTTT. It codes for CASSLALGQPQHF.

This clonotype was observed a handful of times. The genes are TRBV20-1 and TRBJ1-4, with D possibly TRBD1 on 5 matching bases. Germline V gene sequence: CDR1 DFQATT, CDR2 SNEGSKA (reference sequence). The CDR3 contains 14 residues. V gave up 7 bases and J gave up 0 bases, with 12 bases separating them. The CDR3 nucleotides read TGCAGTGGCCAGGGATTTGCAACTAATGAAAAACTGTTTTTT. Protein: CSGQGFATNEKLFF.

The chain links TRBV29-1 to TRBJ2-7; D possibly uses TRBD1 or TRBD2 (5 bases each). Germline V gene data show CDR1 as SQVTM and CDR2 as ANQGSEA. CDR3 size: 12 residues. V was cut by 4 bases and J by 2 bases, with 9 bases left in between. CDR3 bases: TGCAGCGTTGTACCGGGACCCTACGAGCAGTACTTC. Its translation is CSVVPGPYEQYF.

The chain uses TRBV2 and TRBJ1-1; D call uncertain. V gave up 7 bases and J gave up 1 base, with 16 bases separating them. The CDR3 extends over 15 amino acids. From germline, CDR1 is SNHLY and CDR2 FYNNEI. The CDR3, as DNA: TGTGCCAGCATGGGATTGAGTGGAGGGAACACTGAAGCTTTCTTT. As protein: CASMGLSGGNTEAFF. The full variable domain, in which reference TRBV2 and TRBJ1-1 provide the parts outside the CDR3, is EPEVTQTPSHQVTQMGQEVILRCVPISNHLYFYWYRQILGQKVEFLVSFYNNEISEKSEIFDDQFSVERPDGSNFTLKIRSTKLEDSAMYFCASMGLSGGNTEAFFGQGTRLTVV.

This clonotype turned up a few times. A much larger clone is a single base away; this may be a read error. The V call is TRBV7-9, the J call TRBJ2-5; 9 positions agree with TRBD1. Germline CDR1 and CDR2: SEHNR and FQNEAQ (reference sequence). CDR3 length equals 14 residues. Trimming took 5 bases from V and 3 from J; bases not matched to a gene: 4. CDR3 coding DNA: TGTGCCAGCAGCACCGGGACAGGGAAAGAGACCCAGTACTTC. Translation gives CASSTGTGKETQYF.

This clonotype was seen more than once but under ten times. This chain joins TRBV27 and TRBJ1-2, with 8 bases identical to TRBD1. V shed 2 bases and J 4 bases; nucleotides not matched to a gene: 9. Germline V gene data show CDR1 as MNHEY and CDR2 as SMNVEV (reference sequence). The CDR3 contains 16 residues. The CDR3 DNA is TGTGCCAGCAGTTTAGGCAGGGGGCCCAAGGGCTATGGCTACACCTTC. Encoded protein: CASSLGRGPKGYGYTF.

This CDR3 is CASSNAGTSTEAFF. For the CDR3, the DNA is TGTGCCAGCAGCAATGCCGGGACATCCACTGAAGCTTTCTTT. V usage is TRBV12-3 or TRBV12-4 and J usage is TRBJ1-1; D is perhaps TRBD1 (6 bases). CDR3 size: 14 residues. V gave up 6 bases and J gave up 4 bases, with 15 bases separating them.

Only one count was recorded for this clonotype. The chain links TRBV10-3 to TRBJ2-7; 11 nucleotides line up with TRBD1. CDR1 ENHRY and CDR2 SYGVKD come from the germline V gene. The CDR3 is 12 residues long. Losses at the gene ends were 6 bases for V and 6 bases for J; bases not matched to a gene: 1. Here the CDR3 reads CAISGTGGEQYF. The CDR3 DNA reads TGTGCCATCAGCGGGACAGGGGGCGAGCAGTACTTC.

The rearrangement links TRBV19 to TRBJ2-7; D perhaps matches TRBD1 (5 bases). This CDR3 has 16 amino acids. Germline V gene sequence: CDR1 LNHDA, CDR2 SQIVND (reference sequence). V lost 9 bases to trimming and J lost 4 bases, with 25 bases between them. The CDR3 sequence: CASSFAGPSPSYEQYF. Written as DNA, the CDR3 is TGTGCCAGCAGTTTTGCAGGGCCATCCCCATCTTACGAGCAGTACTTC.

The V call is TRBV20-1, the J call TRBJ1-4; tentatively, D is TRBD1 (5 bases). V shed 1 base and J shed 0 bases, with 12 bases lying between them. The CDR3 consists of 16 residues. Germline loops: CDR1 DFQATT, CDR2 SNEGSKA (reference sequence). CDR3 in amino acids: CSARARDRSTNEKLFF. CDR3 coding DNA: TGCAGTGCTAGAGCCCGGGACCGATCAACTAATGAAAAACTGTTTTTT.

On this clonotype: This may arise from a read error, as a much more abundant clone is one base away. The chain has TRBV7-9 and TRBJ1-2; D is perhaps TRBD1 (5 bases). Germline loops: CDR1 SEHNR, CDR2 FQNEAQ (reference sequence). V shed 4 bases and J shed 4 bases, with 19 bases lying between them. CDR3 length: 16 amino acids. CDR3 nucleotides: TGTGCCAGCAGCTCAGGGTTCGAGACCAGGATCTATGGCTACACCTTC. As protein: CASSSGFETRIYGYTF.

This clonotype was counted between two and nine times. A much larger clone differs by one base, so this may be a read error. The chain uses TRBV7-2 and TRBJ1-6; perhaps TRBD1 as D (5 bases). CDR3 length: 15 residues. The ends were cut back, 5 bases at V and 5 bases at J, with 13 bases in the middle. CDR1 is SGHTA, CDR2 FQGNSA, per germline. As DNA, the CDR3 is TGTGCCAGCAGCCTTTACAGGAGAGATAATTCACCCCTCCACTTT. It specifies CASSLYRRDNSPLHF.

The chain uses TRBV7-9 and TRBJ2-6, with 11 positions matching TRBD2. The CDR3 covers 20 residues. With 0 bases clipped from V and 0 bases from J, the junction kept 7 bases outside the gene matches. In germline, CDR1 is SEHNR, CDR2 FQNEAQ (reference sequence). The CDR3 spells CASSLALGTSGNSGANVLTF. As DNA, the CDR3 is TGTGCCAGCAGCTTAGCGCTCGGGACTAGCGGCAACTCTGGGGCCAACGTCCTGACTTTC.

This clonotype was detected ten times or more. The chain has TRBV20-1 and TRBJ1-2; unclear D gene. The CDR3 runs 11 residues. CDR1 is DFQATT, CDR2 SNEGSKA, per germline (reference sequence). With 3 bases removed from V and 4 bases from J, the gap between germline ends came to 6 bases. CDR3 sequence (DNA): TGCAGTGCTAGGGTCCCCTATGGCTACACCTTC. Protein sequence: CSARVPYGYTF.

This clonotype was seen a handful of times. The chain uses TRBV6-5 and TRBJ1-5; D is perhaps TRBD1 (6 bases). Trimming pared 7 bases from V and 1 base from J, leaving 14 bases between. Looked up from germline, CDR1 is MNHEY and CDR2 is SVGAGI. The CDR3 contains 15 residues. CDR3 in amino acids: CASKAGGASNQPQHF. The CDR3 DNA follows: TGTGCCAGCAAGGCGGGGGGCGCGAGCAATCAGCCCCAGCATTTT.

The chain links TRBV10-3 to TRBJ2-7, with TRBD1 identical over 9 bases. The CDR3 is made up of 15 amino acids. After removal of 10 bases from V and 4 bases from J, the junction contained 14 bases not matched to a gene. The germline CDR1 and CDR2 sequences are ENHRY and SYGVKD. As DNA, the CDR3 is TGTGCCAGCAGACGGCGGGGGACAGGGCTTTACGAGCAGTACTTC. Its translation is CASRRRGTGLYEQYF.

The genes are TRBV7-8 and TRBJ1-4, with D possibly matching TRBD1 (5 bases). CDR1 is SGHVS and CDR2 is FQNEAQ in the germline V gene. The CDR3 sequence is 16 residues long. V lost 0 bases and J lost 2, with 10 bases in between. CDR3 DNA: TGTGCCAGCAGCTTAGCAGGAGGGGCTACTAATGAAAAACTGTTTTTT. This encodes CASSLAGGATNEKLFF.